This T cell receptor beta chain was observed in a study of T cells in Graves' hyperthyroidism and ophthalmopathy. The source material, RNA transcripts, was used to amplify TCR beta CDR3 regions. The HTBI primer set drove a first-round RT-PCR of the TCR CDR3. TCRdb re-analysed the multiplex PCR reads in MiXCR, keeping a single row per CDR3 protein. The repertoire holds about 540,000 distinct CDR3 sequences, with more than 45% as singletons. The CDR3 loop spans 14 amino acids. Germline V gene data show CDR1 as SEHNR and CDR2 as FQNEAQ (reference sequence). For Graves' hyperthyroidism to be stable, ophthalmopathy could not progress within 18 months.

The clonotype originates from a young woman with Graves' hyperthyroidism. The specimen was peripheral blood or thyroid tissue (not recorded which). This chain uses TRBV7-9 with TRBJ2-7; 8 bases line up with TRBD2. The J call could be wrong; TRBJ2-1 is a better fit for the DNA end. As DNA, the CDR3 is TGTGCCAGCAGCCCGGGACTAGTGGGCAATGAGCAGTTCTTC. This translates into CASSPGLVGNEQFF.